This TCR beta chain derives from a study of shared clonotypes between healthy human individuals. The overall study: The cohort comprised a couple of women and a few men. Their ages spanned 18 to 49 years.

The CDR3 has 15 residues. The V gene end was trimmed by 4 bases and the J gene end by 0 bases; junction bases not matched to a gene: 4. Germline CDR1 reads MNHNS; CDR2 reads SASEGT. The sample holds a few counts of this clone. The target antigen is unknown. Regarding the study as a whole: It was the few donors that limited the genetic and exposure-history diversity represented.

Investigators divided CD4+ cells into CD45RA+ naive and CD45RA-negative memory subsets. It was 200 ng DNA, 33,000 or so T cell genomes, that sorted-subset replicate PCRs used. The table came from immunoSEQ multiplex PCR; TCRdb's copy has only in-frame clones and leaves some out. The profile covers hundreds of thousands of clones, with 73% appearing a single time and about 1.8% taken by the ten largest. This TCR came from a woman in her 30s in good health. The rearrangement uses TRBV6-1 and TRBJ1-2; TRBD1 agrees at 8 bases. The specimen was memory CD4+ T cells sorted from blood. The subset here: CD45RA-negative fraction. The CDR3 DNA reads TGTGCCAGCAGTGTATCGACAGGGGCTAACTATGGCTACACCTTC. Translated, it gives CASSVSTGANYGYTF.